The clone carrying this T cell receptor beta chain has only a few counts. Its specificity is not known. This sample stems from a study of beta chain features in type 1 diabetes. Study conclusions and caveats: Insertion counts at VDJ junctions were lower in type 1 diabetes patients, who also showed more deletions there. cDNA sequencing could over-represent cells with high TCR expression.

Germline V CDR1 and CDR2: KGHSH, LQKENI. Trimming took off 2 bases at V and 4 bases at J, with 17 bases between the two ends. The CDR3 has 16 residues. CD4+ cells of the naive, central memory, regulatory and stem cell-like memory types were sorted via CD45RO/CCR7/CD25/CD127/CD95/CD27. The entirety of the isolated RNA underwent reverse transcription, so expressed TCRB transcripts were sequenced. About 3.6 million reads per sample on average were obtained from naive, central memory and regulatory T cell samples. Data came from immunoSEQ multiplex PCR; TCRdb stores just in-frame clones and leaves some out. The sample holds around 300,000 clones, 7% to 9% seen once.

The chain links TRBV18 to TRBJ2-5, with D tentatively TRBD2 (6 bases). This TCR was sampled from a woman under 30 in good health. The sample consisted of central memory CD4+ T cells from blood. Here the CDR3 DNA reads TGTGCCAGCTCACCAAATCGGGACTCTCTAGGAGAGACCCAGTACTTC. It specifies CASSPNRDSLGETQYF.